The T cell receptor beta chain under discussion was sequenced for a study of graft-versus-host responses after intestinal transplantation. The repertoire was sequenced with immunoSEQ multiplex PCR; TCRdb's copy has only in-frame clones and lacks some. The sample yields 65,000 to 90,000 clones, 89% seen once. As to this clone: Antigen specificity is unknown.

This TCR derives from a human donor who received an intestinal transplant. Sequencing used unstimulated CD8+ T cells sorted from spleen or lymph node cells, obtained before intestinal transplant.

CDR3 in amino acids: CASSFRTEAFF. CDR3 bases: TGTGCCAGCAGCTTCCGGACTGAAGCTTTCTTT. The V gene is TRBV5-4, the J gene TRBJ1-1; D remains unclear. The CDR3 length is 11 residues. From germline, CDR1 is SGHNT and CDR2 YYREEE (reference sequence). V gave up 2 bases and J gave up 5 bases, with 4 bases separating them.